The TCR beta chain described here comes from a study of sequential checkpoint blockade in melanoma. Treatment: randomized to nivolumab then ipilimumab (arm A) or the reverse (arm B). PBMC sorting kept live CD3+CD8+ cells without CD19 or CD56. The protocol was immunoSEQ multiplex PCR, while the TCRdb copy is restricted to in-frame clones and leaves out a portion. The data contain roughly 30,000 clones, nearly 85% of them seen just once; the ten biggest clones take up roughly 17%. The source is a human donor with melanoma. Sequencing used CD8+ T cells sorted from blood (inferred from file names), obtained from a patient given nivolumab and ipilimumab in sequence.

The CDR3: CSVSLGLANEGRSGELFF. Written as DNA, the CDR3 is TGCAGCGTTTCGTTGGGACTAGCAAATGAAGGTCGTTCCGGGGAGCTGTTTTTT. The gene calls are TRBV29-1 and TRBJ2-2; 9 nucleotides match TRBD2. The germline V gene has CDR1 SQVTM and CDR2 ANQGSEA. CDR3 length: 18 amino acids. The V gene end was trimmed by 5 bases and the J gene end by 6 bases; junction bases not matched to a gene: 19.